The rows below give T cell receptor beta chains drawn from one sample of a study of memory CD4+ T cells and cytomegalovirus serostatus. Profiled with immunoSEQ multiplex PCR; TCRdb holds only in-frame clones, not every one. This table holds 50,000 to 60,000 clones, about 83% found once. The sequencing input was memory CD4+ T cells from blood. The receptors were gathered from an adult in good health and CMV-seropositive. CDR3s include the opening cysteine and the closing phenylalanine or tryptophan. Each record gives: J gene, clone size, D gene, V gene, CDR3 DNA, CDR3 protein. The D gene is left open where the match is weak. A clone size is listed for some rows: how often the clone was seen (once, few, many), or a class if it is expanded.

J gene: TRBJ2-1
clone size: NA
D gene: TRBD1
V gene: TRBV2
CDR3 DNA: TGTGCCAGCAGTGAAGCTAGGACAGGGCTGGTAGAGCAGTTCTTC
CDR3 protein: CASSEARTGLVEQFF

J gene: TRBJ1-2
clone size: NA
D gene: NA
V gene: TRBV4-2
CDR3 DNA: TGTGCCAGCAGCCAAGAAAAAGGCGTTAACTATGGCTACACCTTC
CDR3 protein: CASSQEKGVNYGYTF

J gene: TRBJ2-7
clone size: few
D gene: TRBD1
V gene: TRBV5-4
CDR3 DNA: TGTGCCAGCAGCCCCCCCCCAGGGACAGCCTACGAGCAGTACTTC
CDR3 protein: CASSPPPGTAYEQYF

J gene: TRBJ2-1
clone size: once
D gene: TRBD1
V gene: TRBV19
CDR3 DNA: TGTGCCAGTAGTACGATGACAGGGGGTCACTCATCCGAGCAGTTCTTC
CDR3 protein: CASSTMTGGHSSEQFF

J gene: TRBJ2-1
clone size: NA
D gene: TRBD1
V gene: TRBV11-2
CDR3 DNA: TGTGCCAGCAGCTTAGTGTGGACAGGGGGTTACAATGAGCAGTTCTTC
CDR3 protein: CASSLVWTGGYNEQFF

J gene: TRBJ2-5
clone size: NA
D gene: TRBD2
V gene: TRBV30
CDR3 DNA: TGTGCCTGGAGTGAGGGCGGGAGCGGTGCGGAGACCCAGTACTTC
CDR3 protein: CAWSEGGSGAETQYF

J gene: TRBJ2-7
clone size: NA
D gene: TRBD1
V gene: TRBV14
CDR3 DNA: TGTGCCAGCAGTAGGGGGCTCGGGTACGAGCAGTACTTC
CDR3 protein: CASSRGLGYEQYF

J gene: TRBJ2-7
clone size: NA
D gene: NA
V gene: TRBV6-6
CDR3 DNA: TGTGCCAGCAGATCCGGGACCGGACCTGGGGAGCAGTACTTC
CDR3 protein: CASRSGTGPGEQYF

J gene: TRBJ1-3
clone size: NA
D gene: NA
V gene: TRBV6-5
CDR3 DNA: TGTGCCAGCAGTTACGATCGAGGGTCGGGAAACACCATATATTTT
CDR3 protein: CASSYDRGSGNTIYF

J gene: TRBJ2-3
clone size: NA
D gene: NA
V gene: TRBV6-6
CDR3 DNA: TGTGCCAGCAGAGTTCGAACAGGTCCGATTAGGCAGTATTTT
CDR3 protein: CASRVRTGPIRQYF

J gene: TRBJ2-3
clone size: NA
D gene: NA
V gene: TRBV5-5
CDR3 DNA: TGTGCCAGCAGCTTGGCAGGGGATACGCAGTATTTT
CDR3 protein: CASSLAGDTQYF

J gene: TRBJ2-1
clone size: NA
D gene: NA
V gene: TRBV30
CDR3 DNA: TGTGCCTGGAGTGTAAAAGGACTCAGGCACAATGAGCAGTTCTTC
CDR3 protein: CAWSVKGLRHNEQFF

J gene: TRBJ2-7
clone size: NA
D gene: NA
V gene: TRBV30
CDR3 DNA: TGTGCCTGGAGAAAAATCAGGGAAGGCGAGCAGTACTTC
CDR3 protein: CAWRKIREGEQYF

J gene: TRBJ2-3
clone size: NA
D gene: NA
V gene: TRBV5-4
CDR3 DNA: TGTGCCAGCAGCTTGTCTAGGGGGACAACGGGGACAGATACGCAGTATTTT
CDR3 protein: CASSLSRGTTGTDTQYF

J gene: TRBJ2-2
clone size: medium-sized
D gene: NA
V gene: TRBV27
CDR3 DNA: TGTGCCAGCAGTTTCCGGGACATGAACACCGGGGAGCTGTTTTTT
CDR3 protein: CASSFRDMNTGELFF

J gene: TRBJ1-1
clone size: NA
D gene: NA
V gene: TRBV15
CDR3 DNA: TGTGCCACCAGCGCTCGCAGGAACAGGGAAGCTTTCTTT
CDR3 protein: CATSARRNREAFF